These 29 T cell receptor beta chains were all obtained from the same sample, sequenced in a study of cytomegalovirus exposure and HLA in healthy donors. PCR employed 60 Vbeta and 13 Jbeta primers. This table comes from immunoSEQ multiplex PCR, and its TCRdb copy is limited to in-frame clones, with some not included. Of approximately 110,000 clones detected, over 60% appear once; the ten largest clones hold less than 15%. Sequencing was performed on PBMCs. These receptors all come from a woman in her sixties in good health and CMV-seropositive.

V is TRBV7-2 and J is TRBJ2-3; D might be TRBD2 (5 bases). The CDR3 consists of 15 residues. In germline, CDR1 is SGHTA, CDR2 FQGNSA. V was trimmed by 0 bases and J by 4 bases, leaving 11 bases between them. Written as DNA, the CDR3 is TGTGCCAGCAGCTTAGCGGGCGGGCCCGCAGATACGCAGTATTTT. Its protein is CASSLAGGPADTQYF.

This clone was observed a handful of times. J is TRBJ1-2 and V is TRBV11-2; D might be TRBD1 (6 bases). CDR3 length: 15 amino acids. V was cut by 5 bases and J by 1 base, with 14 bases left in between. The germline CDR1 and CDR2 sequences are SGHAT and FQNNGV. CDR3 protein: CASSPPGQINYGYTF. The DNA for the CDR3 is TGTGCCAGCAGCCCGCCCGGACAGATTAACTATGGCTACACCTTC.

The chain links TRBV7-2 to TRBJ1-3; D ambiguous. Trimming took 6 bases from V and 0 from J, leaving 15 bases between them. Germline-derived CDR1 and CDR2 are SGHTA and FQGNSA. The length of the CDR3 is 16 residues. The CDR3 bases are TGTGCCAGCAGTTCCACTCAGTGGAGCTCTGGAAACACCATATATTTT. Protein sequence: CASSSTQWSSGNTIYF. Complete variable domain (other parts from reference TRBV7-2 and TRBJ1-3): GAGVSQSPSNKVTEKGKDVELRCDPISGHTALYWYRQSLGQGLEFLIYFQGNSAPDKSGLPSDRFSAERTGGSVSTLTIQRTQQEDSAVYLCASSSTQWSSGNTIYFGEGSWLTVV.

The genes are TRBV7-3 and TRBJ2-7; D is unresolved. V was clipped by 2 bases and J by 3 bases, with 8 bases between them. The germline V gene encodes CDR1 SGHTA and CDR2 FQGTGA. The CDR3 is made up of 13 amino acids. The CDR3 spells CASSLGQDYEQYF. The CDR3 DNA follows: TGTGCCAGCAGCTTAGGGCAGGACTACGAGCAGTACTTC.

About this clone itself: At the DNA level, this CDR3 is encoded by other sequences in the same sample as well. J is TRBJ2-1 and V is TRBV9; D uncertain. This CDR3 has 14 amino acids. V was pared by 0 bases and J by 0 bases, with 4 bases between. Germline assignment: CDR1 SGDLS and CDR2 YYNGEE. The CDR3 DNA is TGTGCCAGCAGCGTAGGCAGCTCCTACAATGAGCAGTTCTTC. This codes for CASSVGSSYNEQFF. The variable domain in full, completed from reference TRBV9 and TRBJ2-1, reads DSGVTQTPKHLITATGQRVTLRCSPRSGDLSVYWYQQSLDQGLQFLIQYYNGEERAKGNILERFSAQQFPDLHSELNLSSLELGDSALYFCASSVGSSYNEQFFGPGTRLTVL.

This clone was seen a handful of times. This sequence joins TRBV5-1 and TRBJ2-1; D possibly corresponds to TRBD1 (6 bases). The V end was cut by 4 bases, the J end by 4 bases, with 15 bases between. This CDR3 contains 15 residues. Germline-derived CDR1 and CDR2 are SGHRS and YFSETQ. The CDR3 here is CASSTGSGQYNEQFF. The CDR3 DNA is TGCGCCAGCAGCACAGGGTCGGGCCAGTACAATGAGCAGTTCTTC.

This sequence joins TRBV30 and TRBJ1-2; TRBD1 is a possible D gene (6 bases). CDR3 length: 15 residues. The germline V gene encodes CDR1 GTSNPN and CDR2 SVGIG (reference sequence). V was pared by 1 base and J by 4 bases, with 16 bases between. The chain's CDR3 is CAWSGGWDTVYGYTF. In DNA form, the CDR3 reads TGTGCCTGGAGTGGCGGCTGGGACACCGTCTATGGCTACACCTTC.

A few counts support this clone. The chain uses TRBV11-2 and TRBJ1-2; tentative D call: TRBD1 (6 bases). Trimming pared 4 bases from V and 2 bases from J, leaving 14 bases between. Per the germline V gene, CDR1 is SGHAT and CDR2 is FQNNGV. This CDR3 is 15 amino acids long. CDR3 region: CASSSLRDTNYGYTF. CDR3 sequence (DNA): TGTGCCAGCAGCTCCCTCCGGGACACCAACTATGGCTACACCTTC.

This rearrangement joins TRBV9 to TRBJ2-3; TRBD2 aligns across 15 bases. The CDR3 covers 18 residues. The trim removed 0 bases at V and 6 bases at J, leaving 8 bases unmatched. Per the germline V gene, CDR1 is SGDLS and CDR2 is YYNGEE. This CDR3 reads CASSVVSGTSGRLDTQYF. The CDR3 DNA reads TGTGCCAGCAGCGTAGTGTCAGGGACTAGCGGGAGGCTGGATACGCAGTATTTT.

V and J are TRBV6-4 and TRBJ2-4, with no clear D. This CDR3 has 15 residues. The germline V gene has CDR1 MRHNA and CDR2 SNTAGT. Trimming took 0 bases from V and 6 from J, leaving 12 bases between them. The CDR3 here is CASSDSIDSRNIQYF. Here the CDR3 DNA reads TGTGCCAGCAGTGACTCGATTGACTCGAGAAACATTCAGTACTTC.

V gene TRBV30 combines with J gene TRBJ2-1, with a tentative D call TRBD1 (5 bases). Germline CDR1 and CDR2: GTSNPN and SVGIG (reference sequence). This CDR3 spans 12 amino acids. The V and J ends lost 0 bases and 5 bases respectively, with 5 bases between them. CDR3 amino acids: CAWSVGDNEQFF. In nucleotides, the CDR3 is TGTGCCTGGAGTGTAGGGGACAATGAGCAGTTCTTC.

The chain has TRBV23-1 and TRBJ1-5, with unresolved D. TRBV23-1 is treated as an ORF (open reading frame) with a function not yet certain. The CDR3 is 14 amino acids. Trimming took 2 bases from V and 0 from J, leaving 5 bases between them. CDR3 DNA: TGCGCCAGCAGTCAACAGTATAGCAATCAGCCCCAGCATTTT. Protein: CASSQQYSNQPQHF.

This chain connects TRBV9 to TRBJ2-5; 7 nucleotides match TRBD1. The V gene end was trimmed by 0 bases and the J gene end by 2 bases; junction bases not matched to a gene: 7. CDR1 is SGDLS, CDR2 YYNGEE, per germline. The CDR3 spans 16 residues. The CDR3 DNA reads as TGTGCCAGCAGCGTAGGGACAGGTTGGGGTCAAGAGACCCAGTACTTC. Its protein is CASSVGTGWGQETQYF.

A few counts support this clone. V and J are TRBV9 and TRBJ2-1; 8 bases agree with TRBD2. Germline V gene data show CDR1 as SGDLS and CDR2 as YYNGEE. This CDR3 comprises 15 residues. V trimming: 2 bases; J trimming: 6 bases; junction bases outside the gene matches: 7. CDR3 sequence reads: CASSVTPGGGNEQFF. The CDR3, as DNA: TGTGCCAGCAGCGTGACCCCCGGGGGGGGCAATGAGCAGTTCTTC.

V gene TRBV7-8 combines with J gene TRBJ2-5; D is ambiguous. With 2 bases removed from V and 4 bases from J, the gap between germline ends came to 14 bases. Germline values: CDR1 SGHVS, CDR2 FQNEAQ. The length of the CDR3 is 15 residues. The CDR3 nucleotides read TGTGCCAGCAGCTTATTTCCGGCTAGGAGAGAGACCCAGTACTTC. Protein product: CASSLFPARRETQYF. The whole variable domain, remainder taken from reference TRBV7-8 and TRBJ2-5, is GAGVSQSPRYKVAKRGQDVALRCDPISGHVSLFWYQQALGQGPEFLTYFQNEAQLDKSGLPSDRFFAERPEGSVSTLKIQRTQQEDSAVYLCASSLFPARRETQYFGPGTRLLVL.

This chain joins TRBV5-1 and TRBJ1-2; possibly TRBD1 for D (5 bases). Germline CDR1 is SGHRS and CDR2 is YFSETQ. Trimming left V 0 bases short and J 4 bases short, with 13 bases between. This CDR3 contains 15 residues. The DNA of the CDR3 is TGCGCCAGCAGCTTGGGGCAGGGTGATGGCTATGGCTACACCTTC. It yields the protein CASSLGQGDGYGYTF.

This chain connects TRBV7-2 to TRBJ2-3; 7 nucleotides align to TRBD1. Looked up from germline, CDR1 is SGHTA and CDR2 is FQGNSA. V gave up 5 bases and J gave up 4 bases; unmatched junction bases: 9. The CDR3 sequence is 15 residues long. The CDR3 region has the DNA TGTGCCAGCAGCCCCTACAGGGGCGGCGCAGATACGCAGTATTTT. Translated, it gives CASSPYRGGADTQYF.

This clone was observed a few times. This chain connects TRBV4-2 to TRBJ2-2, with D maybe TRBD1 (5 bases). Germline CDR1 reads LGHNA; CDR2 reads YNFKEQ. Trimming pared 4 bases from V and 7 bases from J, leaving 13 bases between. The CDR3 has 14 residues. For the CDR3, the DNA is TGTGCCAGCAGCCGAGACTCAGGGTTCGGGGAGCTGTTTTTT. It is translated as CASSRDSGFGELFF.

The chain uses TRBV6-5 and TRBJ2-5; TRBD1 matches 7 bases. This CDR3 has 15 amino acids. The junction had 15 bases not matched to a gene; V was cut back by 7 bases and J by 7 bases. Germline CDR1 is MNHEY and CDR2 is SVGAGI. CDR3 sequence (DNA): TGTGCCAGCACCGACGGGACAGTTAGAGGGGCGACCCAGTACTTC. Its translation is CASTDGTVRGATQYF.

The V gene is TRBV7-9, the J gene TRBJ2-7; possibly TRBD1 for D (5 bases). CDR3 size: 15 residues. CDR1 and CDR2 (germline): SEHNR, FQNEAQ (reference sequence). V gave up 0 bases and J gave up 4 bases, with 13 bases separating them. CDR3: CASSLAGPPSYEQYF. In DNA form, the CDR3 reads TGTGCCAGCAGCTTAGCGGGGCCACCTAGTTACGAGCAGTACTTC.

The J gene is TRBJ1-4, the V gene TRBV11-2; D is unclear. V was clipped by 4 bases and J by 7 bases, with 10 bases between them. The germline CDR1 and CDR2 sequences are SGHAT and FQNNGV. This CDR3 has 13 residues. In DNA, the CDR3 is TGTGCCAGCAGCTCGGGTTTTCCTGAAAAACTGTTTTTT. It is translated as CASSSGFPEKLFF.

The chain uses TRBV27 and TRBJ2-7; D unclear. The germline V gene encodes CDR1 MNHEY and CDR2 SMNVEV (reference sequence). Trimming shortened V by 4 bases and J by 6 bases, and 16 bases separated the two germline ends. CDR3 length: 14 residues. The CDR3: CASSSTPIPLEQYF. DNA of the CDR3: TGTGCCAGCAGTTCGACACCAATTCCTCTCGAGCAGTACTTC.

As to this clone: The sample holds other DNA sequences that translate to the same CDR3. This chain links TRBV27 with TRBJ2-2; 9 bases map to TRBD2. The ends lost 3 bases at V and 6 bases at J; junction bases unmatched: 5. The CDR3 length is 15 residues. CDR1 and CDR2 from the germline V gene are MNHEY and SMNVEV (reference sequence). CDR3 amino acids: CASSLGGGVSGELFF. DNA for the CDR3: TGTGCCAGCAGTTTGGGCGGGGGGGTATCCGGGGAGCTGTTTTTT.

This clone was seen only a few times. V is TRBV25-1 and J is TRBJ2-7; D uncertain. The CDR3 totals 13 residues. With 2 bases removed from V and 1 base from J, the gap between germline ends came to 6 bases. The V gene's germline CDR1 is MGHDK and CDR2 SYGVNS. CDR3 nucleotide sequence: TGTGCCAGCAGTGAAGACACGTCCTACGAGCAGTACTTC. Translation gives CASSEDTSYEQYF.

This clone was seen a handful of times. The V and J genes are TRBV25-1 and TRBJ1-4; 7 bases match TRBD1. The V and J ends lost 3 bases and 5 bases, in that order; junction bases with no gene match: 6. The CDR3 has 15 residues. Germline CDR1 MGHDK, CDR2 SYGVNS. The CDR3: CASSEGQRRNEKLFF. In DNA, the CDR3 is TGTGCCAGCAGTGAGGGACAGCGGCGGAATGAAAAACTGTTTTTT.

This sequence joins TRBV7-9 and TRBJ2-7; 7 positions agree with TRBD2. The CDR3 sequence is 17 residues long. CDR1 SEHNR and CDR2 FQNEAQ come from the germline V gene (reference sequence). Trimming took 2 bases from V and 6 from J; bases not matched to a gene: 16. The CDR3 loop is CASSLSWGGSRKGEQYF. The CDR3 nucleotides are TGTGCCAGCAGCTTAAGTTGGGGGGGGAGTAGAAAGGGCGAGCAGTACTTC.

The chain joins TRBV7-2 to TRBJ1-4, with TRBD1 identical over 7 bases. The V gene's germline CDR1 is SGHTA and CDR2 FQGNSA. The CDR3 is made up of 13 amino acids. J lost 10 bases, V lost 6 bases, and 8 bases had no gene match. The CDR3 DNA sequence: TGTGCCAGCAGACTCGGACAGGAGGGAAAACTGTTTTTT. Translated, it gives CASRLGQEGKLFF.

The gene calls are TRBV11-2 and TRBJ2-7; 7 nucleotides line up with TRBD2. Germline V gives CDR1 SGHAT, CDR2 FQNNGV. V lost 2 bases to trimming and J lost 0 bases; unmatched junction nucleotides: 10. The CDR3 runs to 17 residues. CDR3 protein: CASSLIESGDLSYEQYF. DNA of the CDR3: TGTGCCAGCAGCTTAATTGAGAGCGGGGATCTCTCCTACGAGCAGTACTTC.

The chain's CDR3 is CASSVLAGSYNEQFF. The CDR3 DNA reads TGTGCCAGCAGTGTACTAGCGGGGTCCTACAATGAGCAGTTCTTC. The chain recombines TRBV27 with TRBJ2-1; 10 nucleotides align to TRBD2. This CDR3 has 15 amino acids. The V gene end was trimmed by 5 bases and the J gene end by 1 base; junction bases not matched to a gene: 2. The germline CDR1 and CDR2 sequences are MNHEY and SMNVEV (reference sequence).